Below, 19 T cell receptor beta chains from the same sample are listed, as sequenced in a study of control samples from healthy donors and cancer patients. Profiled with immunoSEQ multiplex PCR; TCRdb holds only in-frame clones, not every one. The sample carries more than 95,000 clones, roughly 86% recorded once. Material: blood. The source of these receptors is a man in his sixties in good health.

The V and J genes are TRBV6-5 and TRBJ1-4, with 7 bases that match TRBD1. V dropped 7 bases and J dropped 7; count of bases not matched to a gene: 12. CDR1 and CDR2 (germline): MNHEY, SVGAGI. The length of the CDR3 is 15 residues. The CDR3 protein is CASTRGGGRGEKLFF. The CDR3 DNA is TGTGCCAGCACCCGGGGAGGGGGCAGGGGTGAAAAACTGTTTTTT.

The gene calls are TRBV4-2 and TRBJ1-4; D perhaps matches TRBD1 (6 bases). V lost 4 bases and J lost 0, with 12 bases in between. CDR3 size: 16 residues. Germline loops: CDR1 LGHNA, CDR2 YNFKEQ. This chain's CDR3 is CASSRTWTATNEKLFF. CDR3 bases: TGTGCCAGCAGCCGGACCTGGACAGCAACTAATGAAAAACTGTTTTTT.

The chain is built from TRBV5-6 and TRBJ2-5; TRBD1 aligns across 10 bases. The germline V gene encodes CDR1 SGHDT and CDR2 YYEEEE. The CDR3 length is 15 residues. V shed 4 bases, J shed 3 bases, and the junction held 6 bases outside the gene matches. The CDR3 loop is CASSAADRGEETQYF. CDR3 in DNA: TGTGCCAGCAGCGCTGCGGACAGGGGGGAAGAGACCCAGTACTTC.

V usage is TRBV28 and J usage is TRBJ1-3; TRBD1 agrees at 7 bases. V lost 10 bases and J lost 1; bases outside the gene matches: 10. Germline CDR1 reads MDHEN; CDR2 reads SYDVKM. The CDR3 extends over 15 amino acids. The CDR3 DNA sequence: TGTGCCACAAGACAGGGCCTCCCTTCTGGAAACACCATATATTTT. This codes for CATRQGLPSGNTIYF.

The V call is TRBV2, the J call TRBJ1-6, with D perhaps TRBD1 (5 bases). Germline V gene sequence: CDR1 SNHLY, CDR2 FYNNEI. Trimming removed 8 bases from V and 0 bases from J, with 17 bases in between. CDR3 size: 17 residues. The CDR3: CASLGGMTSSYNSPLHF. As DNA, the CDR3 is TGTGCCAGCCTCGGGGGAATGACCAGCTCCTATAATTCACCCCTCCACTTT.

The chain uses TRBV6-5 and TRBJ2-4; weak D call: TRBD1 (5 bases). Trimming took 5 bases from V and 0 from J, leaving 11 bases between them. The CDR3 is 15 residues long. The germline V gene has CDR1 MNHEY and CDR2 SVGAGI. In DNA, the CDR3 is TGTGCCAGCAGTCTTGACAGAAAAGCCAAAAACATTCAGTACTTC. This encodes CASSLDRKAKNIQYF.

Concerning this clone: Other DNA sequences in this sample translate to the same CDR3. The rearrangement uses TRBV18 and TRBJ1-6; unclear D gene. V was cut by 3 bases and J by 5 bases, with 8 bases left in between. Germline loops: CDR1 KGHSH, CDR2 LQKENI. The CDR3 runs to 14 residues. This CDR3 reads CASSPKGDNSPLHF. CDR3 bases: TGTGCCAGCTCACCGAAGGGAGATAATTCACCCCTCCACTTT.

V gene TRBV11-2 combines with J gene TRBJ1-6; 7 bases fit TRBD1. Losses at the gene ends were 2 bases for V and 4 bases for J; bases not matched to a gene: 2. This CDR3 contains 15 residues. Germline loops: CDR1 SGHAT, CDR2 FQNNGV. The CDR3 region has the DNA TGTGCCAGCAGCTTAACAGGGGCGTATAATTCACCCCTCCACTTT. It specifies CASSLTGAYNSPLHF. The entire variable domain, with the rest obtained from reference TRBV11-2 and TRBJ1-6, is as follows: EAGVAQSPRYKIIEKRQSVAFWCNPISGHATLYWYQQILGQGPKLLIQFQNNGVVDDSQLPKDRFSAERLKGVDSTLKIQPAKLEDSAVYLCASSLTGAYNSPLHFGNGTRLTVT.

CDR3 sequence: CASSYTSTDTQYF. The CDR3 DNA is TGTGCCAGCAGCTACACTTCCACAGATACGCAGTATTTT. The chain recombines TRBV3-1 (or the pseudogene TRBV3-2) with TRBJ2-3; D unresolved. Germline V gene lookup returns CDR1 LGHDT and CDR2 YNNKEL (reference sequence). The CDR3 is 13 amino acids. Trimming stripped 5 bases from V and 2 bases from J, with 8 bases between.

The DNA of the CDR3 is TGTGCCAGCAGCCAGTTAGGACAGCTCGGCCCCTATGGCTACACCTTC. Its translation is CASSQLGQLGPYGYTF. The chain joins TRBV27 to TRBJ1-2; tentatively, D is TRBD1 (6 bases). The CDR3 has 16 amino acids. Germline loops: CDR1 MNHEY, CDR2 SMNVEV (reference sequence). The V end lost 6 bases, the J end lost 4 bases, and 21 bases lay between the germline ends.

The chain is built from TRBV7-9 and TRBJ1-1; 8 nucleotides agree with TRBD1. Germline CDR1 SEHNR, CDR2 FQNEAQ (reference sequence). The CDR3 loop spans 12 amino acids. V was clipped by 5 bases and J by 8 bases; unmatched bases: 4. CDR3 coding DNA: TGTGCCAGCAGCCGGACAGGGATCGAAGCTTTCTTT. It encodes CASSRTGIEAFF.

This chain uses TRBV5-1 with TRBJ1-4; D unclear. The germline gives CDR1 SGHRS, CDR2 YFSETQ. The CDR3 sequence is 14 residues long. Trimming left V 2 bases short and J 0 bases short, with 5 bases between. The DNA for the CDR3 is TGCGCCAGCAGCTTAGTTGCAACTAATGAAAAACTGTTTTTT. It specifies CASSLVATNEKLFF.

The V and J genes are TRBV9 and TRBJ2-1, with unresolved D. The V end was cut by 1 base, the J end by 0 bases, with 8 bases between. The CDR3 is 15 residues long. Per the germline V gene, CDR1 is SGDLS and CDR2 is YYNGEE. CDR3 DNA: TGTGCCAGCAGCGTACATTTAGGCTCCTACAATGAGCAGTTCTTC. It encodes CASSVHLGSYNEQFF.

This chain joins TRBV6-5 and TRBJ2-7; D assignment may be TRBD1 or TRBD2 (5 bases each). CDR1 and CDR2 (germline): MNHEY, SVGAGI. There are 14 residues in the CDR3. Trimming left V 6 bases short and J 2 bases short, with 14 bases between. The CDR3 DNA sequence: TGTGCCAGCAGCGGAGAGGGGCCAACCTACGAGCAGTACTTC. Its translation: CASSGEGPTYEQYF.

The V gene is TRBV5-1, the J gene TRBJ1-4; 8 bases align to TRBD1. V gave up 4 bases and J gave up 7 bases; unmatched junction bases: 9. CDR3 length equals 15 residues. Germline V gene sequence: CDR1 SGHRS, CDR2 YFSETQ. The CDR3 is CASSQRQGSGEKLFF. As DNA, the CDR3 is TGCGCCAGCAGCCAGAGACAGGGGTCTGGTGAAAAACTGTTTTTT.

This clone was picked up one time. The chain employs TRBV6-4 and TRBJ2-1; TRBD1 matches 8 bases. Germline CDR1 MRHNA, CDR2 SNTAGT. V shed 4 bases, J shed 4 bases, and the junction held 12 bases outside the gene matches. This CDR3 contains 17 residues. Here the CDR3 reads CASSGSGGLNPYNEQFF. DNA for the CDR3: TGTGCCAGCAGTGGGTCAGGGGGCCTCAACCCGTACAATGAGCAGTTCTTC.

This chain uses TRBV6-5 with TRBJ1-6; possible D gene TRBD1, 6 bases. Germline CDR1 and CDR2: MNHEY and SVGAGI. The CDR3 is 14 residues long. V lost 6 bases to trimming and J lost 6 bases, with 12 bases between them. The CDR3 here is CASSPGGRNSPLHF. The CDR3 DNA reads TGTGCCAGCAGCCCCGGGGGCCGTAATTCACCCCTCCACTTT.

The V and J genes are TRBV9 and TRBJ2-3; 16 nucleotides match TRBD2. This CDR3 has 18 residues. Germline V lookup: CDR1 SGDLS, CDR2 YYNGEE. With 3 bases clipped from V and 0 bases from J, the junction kept 4 bases outside the gene matches. As DNA, the CDR3 is TGTGCCAGCAGCGCGGGACTAGCGGGGGGGCGTAGCACAGATACGCAGTATTTT. Its translation is CASSAGLAGGRSTDTQYF.

The chain couples TRBV5-6 to TRBJ2-3, with 8 bases lining up with TRBD1. The trim removed 4 bases at V and 3 bases at J, leaving 10 bases unmatched. The CDR3 covers 16 residues. Germline V gene lookup returns CDR1 SGHDT and CDR2 YYEEEE. Here the CDR3 reads CASSPTQGARTDTQYF. CDR3 DNA: TGTGCCAGCAGCCCGACGCAGGGGGCGCGTACAGATACGCAGTATTTT. The full variable domain, rest sourced from reference TRBV5-6 and TRBJ2-3, is DAGVTQSPTHLIKTRGQQVTLRCSPKSGHDTVSWYQQALGQGPQFIFQYYEEEERQRGNFPDRFSGHQFPNYSSELNVNALLLGDSALYLCASSPTQGARTDTQYFGPGTRLTVL.